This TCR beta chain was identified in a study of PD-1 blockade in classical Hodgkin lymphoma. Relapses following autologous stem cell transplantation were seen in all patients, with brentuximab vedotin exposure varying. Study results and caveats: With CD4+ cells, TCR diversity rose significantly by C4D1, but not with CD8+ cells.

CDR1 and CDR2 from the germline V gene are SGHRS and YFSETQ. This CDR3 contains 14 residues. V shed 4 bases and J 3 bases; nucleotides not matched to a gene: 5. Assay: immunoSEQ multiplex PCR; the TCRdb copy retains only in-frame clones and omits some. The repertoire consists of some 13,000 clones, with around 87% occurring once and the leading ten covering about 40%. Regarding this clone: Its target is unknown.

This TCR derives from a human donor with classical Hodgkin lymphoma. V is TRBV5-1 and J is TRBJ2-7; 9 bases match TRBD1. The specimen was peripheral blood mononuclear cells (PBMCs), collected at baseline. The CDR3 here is CASSPGQGSYEQYF. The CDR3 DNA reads TGCGCCAGCAGCCCCGGACAGGGGAGCTACGAGCAGTACTTC.